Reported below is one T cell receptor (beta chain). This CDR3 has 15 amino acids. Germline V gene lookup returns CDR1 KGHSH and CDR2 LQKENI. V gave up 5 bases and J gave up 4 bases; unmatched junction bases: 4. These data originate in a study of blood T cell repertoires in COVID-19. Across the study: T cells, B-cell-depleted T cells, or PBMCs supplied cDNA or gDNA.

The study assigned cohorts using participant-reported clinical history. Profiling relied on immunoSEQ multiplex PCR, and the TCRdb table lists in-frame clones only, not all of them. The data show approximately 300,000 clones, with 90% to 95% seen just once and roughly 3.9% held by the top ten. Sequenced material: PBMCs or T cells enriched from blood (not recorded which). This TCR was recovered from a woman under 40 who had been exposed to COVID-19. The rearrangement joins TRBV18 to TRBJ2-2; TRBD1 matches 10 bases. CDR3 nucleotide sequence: TGTGCCAGCTCATCTGGACAGGGGGGCACCGGGGAGCTGTTTTTT. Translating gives CASSSGQGGTGELFF.